This TCR beta chain is from a study of shared clonotypes between healthy human individuals (dated by TCRdb to 2019 to 2021). Study-wide context: The cohort included a few men and a couple of women between 18 and 49 years of age. For each donor, three plates each were used for CD4 naive and CD4 memory, two plates were used for CD8 naive, and one plate was used for CD8 memory. To estimate repertoire size and how much clonotypes are shared between individuals, the study performed deep sequencing of blood TCR repertoires from a few healthy adults. Libraries were prepared and TCR repertoires were sequenced by different laboratories using diverse techniques, in order to increase sequencing depth and limit assay-specific biases. Between about 0.8 and 9.5 billion PBMCs per donor were obtained by leukapheresis.

CD8 naive samples were obtained by positive selection for CCR7 among CD45RO-negative cells, yielding a CD45RA+CCR7+ population from which TemRA cells were excluded. The donors were healthy, HIV-negative adults with no recently reported acute infections or vaccinations. All donors were Caucasian adults living in Nashville, Tennessee, USA. After blood collection by leukapheresis, PBMCs were isolated using Ficoll-Histopaque density gradient centrifugation and then cryopreserved in the vapor phase of liquid nitrogen. Analytical flow cytometry was used to check the purity and quantity of every magnetically sorted T cell population. Genomic DNA was isolated from every sorted fraction and measured by UV absorbance on a Nanodrop 2000c. Using the deep immunoSEQ assay, TCR CDR3 regions were amplified from genomic DNA by multiplex PCR. Genomic DNA extracted from each cell subset was distributed evenly over all wells of several immunoSEQ 96-well plates, and each plate served as one replicate. Each replicate PCR for sorted subsets received approximately 220 ng genomic DNA, equal to roughly 30,000 T cell genomes. The purified libraries were quantified using a Qubit 3.0 fluorometer, sized with a Bioanalyzer 2100, and then quantified again using the KAPA Library Quantification kit. Every immunoSEQ 96-well plate was sequenced on a dedicated single-read 150-cycle Illumina NextSeq 550 flow cell. The published analysis was carried out like this. Because only junctional sequences without quality scores were contained in the immunoSEQ output, filtering matching that applied to full-length reads could not be performed. To assign V/J genes and CDR3, sequences were annotated against IMGT germline references using PyIR, a Python wrapper for IgBLAST v1.9. Reads were filtered out if the reads had weak V/J assignments (E-value above 1e-6), no CDR3, stop codons, out-of-frame junctions, or ambiguous translated residues. A V3J clonotype was defined by an identical inferred V gene, J gene, and CDR3 amino acid sequence. Percentage overlap between repertoires was computed as shared unique clonotypes divided by the size of the smaller repertoire. RTK rarefaction, the Chao1 estimator, and Recon v2.1 estimates of unobserved clonotypes were used to assess repertoire richness. Generation probabilities for all TCRbeta clonotypes obtained by the gDNA method from a handful of donors were computed using OLGA. TCRdb provides this immuneACCESS table in a form limited to in-frame rearrangements. Some clones are lacking; in checked studies, under half of them reflect an unresolved V gene, and why the rest are absent is not known. V and J calls plus clone size are reproduced from that table; the DNA served to infer D and trimming. For this sample there are around 700,000 clones; about 91% appear just once. The ten largest clones take up 24% of the sample.

The germline V gene encodes CDR1 ENHRY and CDR2 SYGVKD. V was cut back by 7 bases and J by 5 bases, leaving a gap of 11 bases between them. The CDR3 covers 12 residues, taking in both the cysteine and the phenylalanine. Only the CDR3 DNA stays, 36 bases, in frame from base 1. This clone was observed once. Its antigen is not yet known. No base-level quality is on record; no much larger clone is a single base apart. General conclusions and limits of the study: Compared with non-shared clonotypes, the clonotypes found in all four sorted-subset donors had higher generation probabilities. The genetic and exposure-history diversity represented was limited by the small number of donors. Based on pairwise subsampling, the degree of clonotype sharing among donors was expected to be affected by sequencing depth. Sharing across several donors was observed for about 5% of naive CD4, 3.5% of naive CD8, over 2% of memory CD4, and about 0.39% of memory CD8 clonotypes. Incomplete sequencing was indicated by rarefaction of sorted-subset datasets, despite the large sequencing depth. Sampling was limited to blood, and TCR repertoires in tissue likely differ from TCR repertoires in blood. Naive subsets generally had larger estimated clonotype richness than memory subsets.

Input material: naive CD8+ T cells sorted from blood. Read against the paper, the sample's cell subset or site label means: CD45RA+CCR7+. The chain uses TRBV10-3 and TRBJ1-1; TRBD1 is a possible D gene, resting on 5 matching bases. This receptor was taken from a man younger than 45 in good health. The CDR3 reads as follows: CAITGGQTEAFF. The sequenced DNA: TGTGCCATCACTGGGGGTCAAACTGAAGCTTTCTTT.